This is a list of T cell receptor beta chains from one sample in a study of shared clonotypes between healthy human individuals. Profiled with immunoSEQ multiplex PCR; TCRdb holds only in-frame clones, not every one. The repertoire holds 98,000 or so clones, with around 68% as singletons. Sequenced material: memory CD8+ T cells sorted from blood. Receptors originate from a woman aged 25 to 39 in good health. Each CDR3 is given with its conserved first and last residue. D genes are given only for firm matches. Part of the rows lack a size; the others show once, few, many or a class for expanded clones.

CDR3nt: TGTGCCAGCAGTGACGGGGAGAGCGGGAGCACCGAGCAGTACTTC
CDR3aa: CASSDGESGSTEQYF
v_gene: TRBV6-1
j_gene: TRBJ2-7
d_gene: TRBD2
abundance: many

CDR3nt: TGTGCCAGCAATGAGGAGCAATCAAGTTTGTACGAGCAGTACTTC
CDR3aa: CASNEEQSSLYEQYF
v_gene: TRBV4-2
j_gene: TRBJ2-7
d_gene: NA
abundance: NA

CDR3nt: TGTGCCAGCAGCCAGACTAGCGGGAGCTACGAGCAGTACTTC
CDR3aa: CASSQTSGSYEQYF
v_gene: TRBV7-3
j_gene: TRBJ2-7
d_gene: TRBD2
abundance: NA

CDR3nt: TGTGCCAGTAGTATAGGAGTTGAGGCAGGGGGTTCCACTGAAGCTTTCTTT
CDR3aa: CASSIGVEAGGSTEAFF
v_gene: TRBV19
j_gene: TRBJ1-1
d_gene: TRBD1
abundance: once

CDR3nt: TGTGCCAGCAGCCAAGATAGCGAACAGGGAGGGAACGAGCAGTACTTC
CDR3aa: CASSQDSEQGGNEQYF
v_gene: TRBV7-9
j_gene: TRBJ2-7
d_gene: NA
abundance: NA

CDR3nt: TGCAGCGTTGCACTCCCGAGCTCCTACAATGAGCAGTTCTTC
CDR3aa: CSVALPSSYNEQFF
v_gene: TRBV29-1
j_gene: TRBJ2-1
d_gene: NA
abundance: many

CDR3nt: TGTGCCACCAGCAGAGGAAAGTCTGGGGCCAACGTCCTGACTTTC
CDR3aa: CATSRGKSGANVLTF
v_gene: TRBV15
j_gene: TRBJ2-6
d_gene: NA
abundance: few

CDR3nt: TGTGCCAGCAGCCTGACCCGACAGGGACCCACCTACGAGCAGTACTTC
CDR3aa: CASSLTRQGPTYEQYF
v_gene: TRBV6-4
j_gene: TRBJ2-7
d_gene: TRBD1
abundance: NA

CDR3nt: TGTGCCTGGGGGCTCCCAGGTGGCTACACTGAAGCTTTCTTT
CDR3aa: CAWGLPGGYTEAFF
v_gene: TRBV30
j_gene: TRBJ1-1
d_gene: NA
abundance: NA

CDR3nt: TGTGCCAGCAGTGTTGGGAGGATAGCGGGGTTTCTCGGCACAGATACGCAGTATTTT
CDR3aa: CASSVGRIAGFLGTDTQYF
v_gene: TRBV6-1
j_gene: TRBJ2-3
d_gene: TRBD2
abundance: NA

CDR3nt: TGTGCCAGCGGCCCTGGAGCGGCCTTCTACGAGCAGTACTTC
CDR3aa: CASGPGAAFYEQYF
v_gene: TRBV27
j_gene: TRBJ2-7
d_gene: NA
abundance: NA

CDR3nt: TGTGCCAGCAGTGACAGGGAAGGGGCCAACGTCCTGACTTTC
CDR3aa: CASSDREGANVLTF
v_gene: TRBV6-4
j_gene: TRBJ2-6
d_gene: NA
abundance: NA

CDR3nt: TGTGCCAGCAGTCCCACAGGGGTGCTCAATCAGCCCCAGCATTTT
CDR3aa: CASSPTGVLNQPQHF
v_gene: TRBV28
j_gene: TRBJ1-5
d_gene: TRBD1
abundance: few

CDR3nt: TGTGCCAGCAGCCTGCTTGGGGGAAATCAGCCCCAGCATTTT
CDR3aa: CASSLLGGNQPQHF
v_gene: TRBV7-3
j_gene: TRBJ1-5
d_gene: NA
abundance: NA

CDR3nt: TGTGCCAGCAGCCGGGGACAGAATAGCAATCAGCCCCAGCATTTT
CDR3aa: CASSRGQNSNQPQHF
v_gene: TRBV5-6
j_gene: TRBJ1-5
d_gene: TRBD1
abundance: NA

CDR3nt: TGTGCCAGCAGCCGACTGACAGAAGGGAGCACTGAAGCTTTCTTT
CDR3aa: CASSRLTEGSTEAFF
v_gene: TRBV7-9
j_gene: TRBJ1-1
d_gene: NA
abundance: once

CDR3nt: TGCAGCGTTGAGACCGCAGAAACCTACGAGCAGTACTTC
CDR3aa: CSVETAETYEQYF
v_gene: TRBV29-1
j_gene: TRBJ2-7
d_gene: NA
abundance: NA

CDR3nt: TGTGCCAGCAGCATGGGGACTTCCTACAATGAGCAGTTCTTC
CDR3aa: CASSMGTSYNEQFF
v_gene: TRBV11-3
j_gene: TRBJ2-1
d_gene: NA
abundance: NA

CDR3nt: TGTGCCAGCAGCTTAGTCTCGATTCGGTCAATGAGCACAGATACGCAGTATTTT
CDR3aa: CASSLVSIRSMSTDTQYF
v_gene: TRBV7-6
j_gene: TRBJ2-3
d_gene: NA
abundance: NA

CDR3nt: TGTGCCAGCAGCCTCGGGACAGTCTACGAGCAGTACTTC
CDR3aa: CASSLGTVYEQYF
v_gene: TRBV7-8
j_gene: TRBJ2-7
d_gene: TRBD1
abundance: NA

CDR3nt: TGTGCCAGCAGCTGGAGGGACAGGGCCACCGGGGAGCTGTTTTTT
CDR3aa: CASSWRDRATGELFF
v_gene: TRBV5-6
j_gene: TRBJ2-2
d_gene: TRBD1
abundance: NA

CDR3nt: TGTGCCAGCAGCCAAAGAGCCCCCGGGACAGACACTCATGCCACTGAAGCTTTCTTT
CDR3aa: CASSQRAPGTDTHATEAFF
v_gene: TRBV4-2
j_gene: TRBJ1-1
d_gene: TRBD1
abundance: NA

CDR3nt: TGTGCCAGCAGTTGGGACCTAGCGGGAGGTGGGGATAATGAGCAGTTCTTC
CDR3aa: CASSWDLAGGGDNEQFF
v_gene: TRBV28
j_gene: TRBJ2-1
d_gene: TRBD2
abundance: few